This TCR beta chain was retrieved from a study of Ad26.COV2.S vaccination and SARS-CoV-2 variants. Assay: immunoSEQ multiplex PCR; the TCRdb copy retains only in-frame clones and omits some. This table has just over 350,000 clones, 80% to 90% appearing once. The V segment lost 5 bases and the J segment 2 bases; nucleotides outside the gene matches: 5. The CDR3 is made up of 15 amino acids. The germline gives CDR1 SGHVS, CDR2 FNYEAQ. Treatment given: some 19 received Ad26.COV2.S at low or high dose, single or two shots; several received placebo; per-sample allocation not given. Repertoires come from day 63 after the first vaccine or placebo injection.

Sequences were derived from peripheral blood, sampled in a trial of Ad26.COV2.S vaccine versus placebo. The chain employs TRBV7-6 and TRBJ2-3, with 9 nucleotides matching TRBD1. The source is a person aged 18-65 years who received the Ad26.COV2.S COVID-19 vaccine or a placebo. This CDR3 reads CASSPQGATTDTQYF. CDR3 bases: TGTGCCAGCAGCCCACAGGGGGCGACCACAGATACGCAGTATTTT.